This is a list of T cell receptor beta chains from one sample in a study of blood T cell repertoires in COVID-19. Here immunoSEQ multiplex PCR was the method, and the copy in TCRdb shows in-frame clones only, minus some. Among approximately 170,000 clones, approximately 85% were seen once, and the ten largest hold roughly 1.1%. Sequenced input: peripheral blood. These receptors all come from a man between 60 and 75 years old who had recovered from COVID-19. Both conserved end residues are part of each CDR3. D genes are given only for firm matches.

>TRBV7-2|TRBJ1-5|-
TGTGCCAGCAGCTTATCAGGGGATCAACCCCAGCATTTT
CASSLSGDQPQHF
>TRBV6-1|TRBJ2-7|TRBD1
TGTGCCAGCAGTGAAGCTCAGGGGGCCTACGAGCAGTACTTC
CASSEAQGAYEQYF
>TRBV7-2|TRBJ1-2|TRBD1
TGTGCCAGCAGCTTAGGTGTGACAGGGGGATACACCTTC
CASSLGVTGGYTF
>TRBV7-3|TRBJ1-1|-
TGTGCCAGCAGCTCCCATGGGGGGATGAACACTGAAGCTTTCTTT
CASSSHGGMNTEAFF
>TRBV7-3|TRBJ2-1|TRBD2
TGTGCCAGCAGCACCATAGCGGGGCGGATATCCAATGAGCAGTTCTTC
CASSTIAGRISNEQFF
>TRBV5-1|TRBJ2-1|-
TGCGCCAGCAGCTTGACAGGGTCCAGCTCCTACAATGAGCAGTTCTTC
CASSLTGSSSYNEQFF
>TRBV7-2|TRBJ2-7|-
TGTGCCAGCAGCTTAGCTGTAAACTACGAGCAGTACTTC
CASSLAVNYEQYF
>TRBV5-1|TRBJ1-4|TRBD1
TGCGCCAGCACCCGGGACAGGACAAATGAAAAACTGTTTTTT
CASTRDRTNEKLFF
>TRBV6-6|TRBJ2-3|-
TGTGCCAGCAGCCTGGAAGGAGGTACGCAGTATTTT
CASSLEGGTQYF
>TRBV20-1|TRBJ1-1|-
TGCAGTGCTAGTCTGCAGGGGAACACTGAAGCTTTCTTT
CSASLQGNTEAFF
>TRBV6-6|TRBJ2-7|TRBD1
TGTGCCAGCAGTGGATCCGACAGGGGTCTGAGCTACGAGCAGTACTTC
CASSGSDRGLSYEQYF
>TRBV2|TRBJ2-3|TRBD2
TGTGCCAGCAGGCAGACTAGCGGGGGTGGCACAGATACGCAGTATTTT
CASRQTSGGGTDTQYF
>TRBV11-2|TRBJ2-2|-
TGTGCCAGCAGCAAGAACAGGGTTACGAACACCGGGGAGCTGTTTTTT
CASSKNRVTNTGELFF
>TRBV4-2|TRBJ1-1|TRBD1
TGTGCCAGCAGCTCCCAGGACAGGGGTTCCGAAGCTTTCTTT
CASSSQDRGSEAFF
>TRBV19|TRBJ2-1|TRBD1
TGTGCCACATCACCCGGGACAGAGTACAATGAGCAGTTCTTC
CATSPGTEYNEQFF
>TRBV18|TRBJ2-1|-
TGTGCCAGCTCACCAGGACCTCTCAGGGTCGATGAGCAGTTCTTC
CASSPGPLRVDEQFF